The 30 T cell receptor beta chains below all came from one sample that was sequenced in a study of cytotoxic CD8 clonotypes in ibrutinib-treated CLL. TCRdb keeps only in-frame clones here, not all; method: immunoSEQ multiplex PCR. The sample lists about 300,000 clones; 76% were seen once. This material consisted of PBMCs, taken at disease progression, from a patient treated with ibrutinib. These receptors were taken from a human donor with chronic lymphocytic leukemia.

The V and J genes are TRBV19 and TRBJ2-7; 11 bases line up with TRBD2. V lost 6 bases, J lost 4 bases, and 11 bases stayed unmatched. The V gene's germline CDR1 is LNHDA and CDR2 SQIVND (reference sequence). The CDR3 totals 16 residues. The chain's CDR3 is CASRSGTSGQPYEQYF. CDR3 nucleotide sequence: TGTGCCAGTAGGTCCGGGACTAGCGGACAACCTTACGAGCAGTACTTC.

The chain has TRBV27 and TRBJ2-1; 7 bases are shared with TRBD2. V gave up 5 bases and J gave up 8 bases; unmatched junction bases: 6. Germline CDR1 MNHEY, CDR2 SMNVEV (reference sequence). CDR3 length: 13 residues. In DNA form, the CDR3 reads TGTGCCAGCAGTCCGCCCCGGGGGGATGAGCAGTTCTTC. Translation gives CASSPPRGDEQFF.

The V gene is TRBV9, the J gene TRBJ2-1; 8 nucleotides match TRBD1. The V and J ends lost 2 bases and 7 bases, in that order; junction bases with no gene match: 5. This CDR3 region has 14 residues. The germline gives CDR1 SGDLS, CDR2 YYNGEE. The CDR3 DNA reads as TGTGCCAGCAGCGTTCGGGACAGGTTAAATGAGCAGTTCTTC. Its translation: CASSVRDRLNEQFF.

The chain links TRBV6-5 to TRBJ2-7, with 9 bases lining up with TRBD1. From germline, CDR1 is MNHEY and CDR2 SVGAGI. V gave up 4 bases and J gave up 6 bases; unmatched junction bases: 13. This CDR3 comprises 16 residues. CDR3 coding DNA: TGTGCCAGCAGTTCCTTGGCCGGGACAGGGAGGTCCGAGCAGTACTTC. Protein product: CASSSLAGTGRSEQYF.

The rearrangement links TRBV5-1 to TRBJ2-1; 9 nucleotides line up with TRBD1. The junction had 8 bases not matched to a gene; V was cut back by 4 bases and J by 9 bases. CDR1 is SGHRS, CDR2 YFSETQ, per germline. The length of the CDR3 is 14 residues. The CDR3 loop is CASSTGTGSTEQFF. The DNA for the CDR3 is TGCGCCAGCAGCACCGGGACAGGGAGTACTGAGCAGTTCTTC. The variable domain in full, with the rest retrieved from reference TRBV5-1 and TRBJ2-1, is KAGVTQTPRYLIKTRGQQVTLSCSPISGHRSVSWYQQTPGQGLQFLFEYFSETQRNKGNFPGRFSGRQFSNSRSEMNVSTLELGDSALYLCASSTGTGSTEQFFGPGTRLTVL.

This sequence joins TRBV27 and TRBJ1-1; no definite D call. This CDR3 comprises 13 residues. The germline CDR1 and CDR2 sequences are MNHEY and SMNVEV (reference sequence). The V gene lost 3 bases and the J gene lost 6 bases, with 11 bases spanning the gap. CDR3 region: CASSFRSFSEAFF. CDR3 sequence (DNA): TGTGCCAGCAGTTTCCGATCATTCTCTGAAGCTTTCTTT.

V is TRBV29-1 and J is TRBJ2-3; maybe TRBD2 (5 bases). CDR3 length equals 14 residues. CDR1 and CDR2 (germline): SQVTM, ANQGSEA. Trimming stripped 6 bases from V and 5 bases from J, with 18 bases between. The CDR3 coding sequence is TGCAGCGTGTCGACCTCAGTTGAGGGAGATACGCAGTATTTT. It translates to CSVSTSVEGDTQYF.

This clone appeared a single time. The chain has TRBV4-1 and TRBJ2-2, with 15 nucleotides matching TRBD2. Germline V gives CDR1 MGHRA, CDR2 YSYEKL. CDR3 size: 20 residues. With 5 bases clipped from V and 1 base from J, the junction kept 11 bases outside the gene matches. The CDR3 loop reads CASSGPLGLAGGRNTGELFF. CDR3 in DNA: TGCGCCAGCAGCGGCCCCTTAGGACTAGCGGGAGGGCGGAACACCGGGGAGCTGTTTTTT.

This clone was seen once. The chain joins TRBV10-2 to TRBJ2-5; perhaps TRBD2 as D (6 bases). The DNA end favors TRBJ2-7, so the J call may be wrong. The CDR3 covers 13 residues. Germline CDR1 WSHSY, CDR2 SAAADI. The CDR3 sequence: CASSGGYAYEQYF. CDR3 bases: TGCGCCAGCAGCGGGGGATACGCCTACGAGCAGTACTTC.

V gene TRBV14 combines with J gene TRBJ2-5; maybe TRBD2 (7 bases). Germline CDR1 and CDR2: SGHDN and FVKESK. The CDR3 is 17 residues long. V was clipped by 0 bases and J by 2 bases, with 16 bases between them. CDR3 in amino acids: CASSQEVRGAFQETQYF. CDR3 coding DNA: TGTGCCAGCAGCCAAGAAGTTCGGGGGGCGTTTCAAGAGACCCAGTACTTC.

This clone was picked up one time. This chain connects TRBV2 to TRBJ2-1; maybe TRBD2 (5 bases). V dropped 6 bases and J dropped 8 bases, with 11 bases sitting between them. Germline V gene lookup returns CDR1 SNHLY and CDR2 FYNNEI. This CDR3 contains 12 residues. The CDR3 coding sequence is TGTGCCAGCAGCTTTACTAGTTATGAGCAGTTCTTC. This sequence encodes CASSFTSYEQFF.

The chain couples TRBV28 to TRBJ2-7; no definite D call. There are 13 residues in the CDR3. Germline CDR1 reads MDHEN; CDR2 reads SYDVKM. V was shortened by 2 bases and J by 3 bases, with 8 bases between the two germline ends. CDR3 region: CASSLVSGYEQYF. The CDR3 DNA follows: TGTGCCAGCAGTTTAGTATCCGGCTACGAGCAGTACTTC. The complete variable domain, with remaining parts taken from reference TRBV28 and TRBJ2-7, reads DVKVTQSSRYLVKRTGEKVFLECVQDMDHENMFWYRQDPGLGLRLIYFSYDVKMKEKGDIPEGYSVSREKKERFSLILESASTNQTSMYLCASSLVSGYEQYFGPGTRLTVT.

V and J are TRBV18 and TRBJ2-7, with TRBD1 matching 10 bases. Germline-derived CDR1 and CDR2 are KGHSH and LQKENI. V lost 5 bases and J lost 2; bases outside the gene matches: 6. The CDR3 totals 15 residues. CDR3 coding DNA: TGTGCCAGCTCATTCGGACAGGGGGGGACCTACGAGCAGTACTTC. It specifies CASSFGQGGTYEQYF.

This CDR3 reads CASSKGTVSTGELFF. The DNA of the CDR3 is TGTGCCAGCAGCAAAGGGACAGTCTCCACCGGGGAGCTGTTTTTT. V is TRBV14 and J is TRBJ2-2, with 7 bases lining up with TRBD1. The ends lost 5 bases at V and 4 bases at J; junction bases unmatched: 7. The germline V gene has CDR1 SGHDN and CDR2 FVKESK. CDR3 length equals 15 residues.

The rearrangement uses TRBV2 and TRBJ1-5; TRBD1 matches at 7 bases. The CDR3 loop spans 14 amino acids. The junction had 2 bases not matched to a gene; V was cut back by 2 bases and J by 4 bases. Germline assignment: CDR1 SNHLY and CDR2 FYNNEI. The DNA for the CDR3 is TGTGCCAGCAGTGAATGGACAGGTAATCAGCCCCAGCATTTT. Translation: CASSEWTGNQPQHF.

This clone has a handful of counts. The chain carries TRBV13 and TRBJ1-2, with D possibly being TRBD1 (5 bases). The CDR3 is 13 residues long. The V end lost 6 bases, the J end lost 4 bases, and 12 bases lay between the germline ends. CDR1 is PRHDT, CDR2 FYEKMQ, per germline (reference sequence). The CDR3, as DNA: TGTGCCAGCAGTTCAGGGAACCCCTATGGCTACACCTTC. Its protein is CASSSGNPYGYTF.

V and J are TRBV5-4 and TRBJ1-1; no reliable D call. Germline CDR1 and CDR2: SGHNT and YYREEE (reference sequence). The germline V and J ends were trimmed by 4 bases and 1 base, with 11 bases remaining between them. The CDR3 sequence is 14 residues long. CDR3 amino acids: CASSQDRPNTEAFF. As DNA, the CDR3 is TGTGCCAGCAGCCAAGATAGGCCGAACACTGAAGCTTTCTTT.

V usage is TRBV5-6 and J usage is TRBJ2-3; D ambiguous. V lost 3 bases and J 3 bases, leaving 8 bases between the germline ends. The CDR3 has 13 amino acids. The germline CDR1 and CDR2 sequences are SGHDT and YYEEEE. The CDR3 reads CASSSIGTDTQYF. The CDR3 DNA sequence: TGTGCCAGCAGCTCTATAGGGACAGATACGCAGTATTTT.

V gene TRBV9 combines with J gene TRBJ2-7; D possibly corresponds to TRBD2 (6 bases). This CDR3 has 15 residues. Deletions cut 4 bases from V and 2 bases from J, with 16 bases between. In germline, CDR1 is SGDLS, CDR2 YYNGEE. The CDR3 DNA sequence: TGTGCCAGCAGCCCCCAGGGACTTCAAACCTACGAGCAGTACTTC. It specifies CASSPQGLQTYEQYF.

The J gene is TRBJ2-5, the V gene TRBV18, with 10 bases matching TRBD1. V lost 3 bases to trimming and J lost 0 bases; unmatched junction nucleotides: 7. The CDR3 consists of 17 residues. Germline V gene data show CDR1 as KGHSH and CDR2 as LQKENI. In DNA, the CDR3 is TGTGCCAGCTCACCGACCCCCGGGACAGGGGACCAAGAGACCCAGTACTTC. This gives the protein CASSPTPGTGDQETQYF. Filled out from reference TRBV18 and TRBJ2-5, the complete variable domain reads NAGVMQNPRHLVRRRGQEARLRCSPMKGHSHVYWYRQLPEEGLKFMVYLQKENIIDESGMPKERFSAEFPKEGPSILRIQQVVRGDSAAYFCASSPTPGTGDQETQYFGPGTRLLVL.

The chain is built from TRBV7-8 and TRBJ1-5; 7 nucleotides match TRBD1. V lost 6 bases and J lost 0; bases outside the gene matches: 17. Germline CDR1 and CDR2: SGHVS and FQNEAQ. The CDR3 is 19 residues long. CDR3 sequence: CASSKRLRDREYSNQPQHF. In DNA form, the CDR3 reads TGTGCCAGCAGTAAACGCCTCCGGGACAGAGAATATAGCAATCAGCCCCAGCATTTT.

V usage is TRBV27 and J usage is TRBJ1-1, with 8 bases matching TRBD1. CDR1 is MNHEY and CDR2 is SMNVEV in the germline V gene (reference sequence). The length of the CDR3 is 15 residues. V was clipped by 4 bases and J by 1 base; unmatched bases: 5. The CDR3 sequence: CASSSRQGKNTEAFF. The CDR3 bases are TGTGCCAGCAGTTCAAGACAGGGGAAGAACACTGAAGCTTTCTTT.

V and J are TRBV29-1 and TRBJ2-1; 10 bases are shared with TRBD1. This CDR3 is 14 amino acids long. Trimming cost V 6 bases and J 6 bases; bases outside gene matches: 8. Germline V gene sequence: CDR1 SQVTM, CDR2 ANQGSEA. For the CDR3, the DNA is TGCAGCGTGCCCCGGGACAGGGGCACCAATGAGCAGTTCTTC. The encoded protein is CSVPRDRGTNEQFF.

V gene TRBV27 combines with J gene TRBJ1-2, with 7 bases matching TRBD1. The V gene end was trimmed by 6 bases and the J gene end by 5 bases; junction bases not matched to a gene: 12. Per the germline V gene, CDR1 is MNHEY and CDR2 is SMNVEV (reference sequence). The CDR3 consists of 15 residues. This chain's CDR3 is CASRPRGQRLYGYTF. The CDR3 DNA sequence: TGTGCCAGCAGGCCCCGGGGACAGAGATTGTATGGCTACACCTTC.

The rearrangement joins TRBV9 to TRBJ2-5; D unresolved. Germline V gene lookup returns CDR1 SGDLS and CDR2 YYNGEE. CDR3 size: 14 residues. The V gene lost 0 bases and the J gene lost 4 bases, with 10 bases spanning the gap. The DNA of the CDR3 is TGTGCCAGCAGCGTAGTCCCGTTCGGAGAGACCCAGTACTTC. Residues: CASSVVPFGETQYF.

The gene calls are TRBV9 and TRBJ2-7; 8 nucleotides agree with TRBD1. The CDR3 covers 15 residues. Germline V lookup: CDR1 SGDLS, CDR2 YYNGEE. The V and J ends lost 3 bases and 6 bases, in that order; junction bases with no gene match: 11. The CDR3 DNA is TGTGCCAGCAGCGCCTCGGGACAGGTCACCCCCGAGCAGTACTTC. Translated: CASSASGQVTPEQYF.

J is TRBJ2-3 and V is TRBV27; TRBD2 matches 8 bases. CDR1 is MNHEY, CDR2 SMNVEV, per germline (reference sequence). V was pared by 3 bases and J by 2 bases, with 10 bases of the junction left unmatched. The CDR3 is 17 residues long. This CDR3 reads CASSLGLASGYTDTQYF. The CDR3 DNA reads as TGTGCCAGCAGTTTGGGCTTGGCTAGCGGGTACACAGATACGCAGTATTTT.

V gene TRBV29-1 combines with J gene TRBJ1-1; tentative D call: TRBD1 (5 bases). The CDR3 loop spans 13 amino acids. Germline-derived CDR1 and CDR2 are SQVTM and ANQGSEA. V was shortened by 1 base and J by 0 bases, with 6 bases between the two germline ends. CDR3 loop: CSVEGGLNTEAFF. DNA for the CDR3: TGCAGCGTTGAAGGGGGCCTGAACACTGAAGCTTTCTTT.

The chain carries TRBV2 and TRBJ2-1; tentatively, D is TRBD1 (5 bases). The germline V gene has CDR1 SNHLY and CDR2 FYNNEI. This CDR3 is 17 amino acids long. Trimming left V 6 bases short and J 9 bases short, with 27 bases between. CDR3: CASSDITWGHWAIEQFF. CDR3 nucleotide sequence: TGTGCCAGCAGCGATATTACCTGGGGCCATTGGGCCATTGAGCAGTTCTTC.

The V call is TRBV7-8, the J call TRBJ2-5; 10 bases match TRBD2. The trim removed 1 base at V and 9 bases at J, leaving 14 bases unmatched. From germline, CDR1 is SGHVS and CDR2 FQNEAQ. The CDR3 loop spans 17 amino acids. CDR3 DNA: TGTGCCAGCAGCTTAGTACTAGCGGGGAAGAGTGTCATGGCCCAGTACTTC. This sequence encodes CASSLVLAGKSVMAQYF.